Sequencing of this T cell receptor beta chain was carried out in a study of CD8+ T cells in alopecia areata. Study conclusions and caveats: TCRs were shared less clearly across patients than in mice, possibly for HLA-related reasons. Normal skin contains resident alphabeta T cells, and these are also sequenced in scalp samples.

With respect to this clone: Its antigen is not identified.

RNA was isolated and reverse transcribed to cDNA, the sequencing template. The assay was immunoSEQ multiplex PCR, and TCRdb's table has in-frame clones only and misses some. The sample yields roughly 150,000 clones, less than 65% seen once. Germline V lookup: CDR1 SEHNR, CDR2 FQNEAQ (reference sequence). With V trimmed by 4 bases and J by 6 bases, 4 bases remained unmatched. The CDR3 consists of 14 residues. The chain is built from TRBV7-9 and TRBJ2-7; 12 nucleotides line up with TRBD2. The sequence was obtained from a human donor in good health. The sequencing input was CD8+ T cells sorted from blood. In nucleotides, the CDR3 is TGTGCCAGCAGCTCCGGGACTAGCGGGCCCGAGCAGTACTTC. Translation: CASSSGTSGPEQYF.